The present entry profiles one TCR beta chain with its context. Stated treatment: roughly 18 received Ad26.COV2.S at low or high dose, single or two shots; roughly 5 received placebo; per-sample allocation not given. Day 63 following the first vaccine or placebo injection was when the samples were taken. Vaccination used an Ad26 vector expressing Wuhan-strain SARS-CoV-2 spike. The ends were cut back, 1 base at V and 5 bases at J, with 11 bases in the middle. This CDR3 has 14 residues. The V gene's germline CDR1 is WSHSY and CDR2 SAAADI. The source of the sample is a study of Ad26.COV2.S vaccination and SARS-CoV-2 variants. Study-wide background: The trial was COV1001 and the donor's arm was Ad26.COV2.S. Participants got Ad26.COV2.S intramuscularly, once or twice 56 days apart.

TCRdb keeps only in-frame clones here, not all; method: immunoSEQ multiplex PCR. There are about 280,000 clones in the sample; roughly 86% occur only once, and 3% to 4% lies in the top ten. The sequence derives from a person between 18 and 65 years old who received the Ad26.COV2.S COVID-19 vaccine or a placebo. The chain has TRBV10-2 and TRBJ2-5, with D unclear. Source: peripheral blood, taken in a trial of Ad26.COV2.S vaccine versus placebo. The CDR3 protein is CASSEYHRSETQYF. CDR3 coding DNA: TGCGCCAGCAGTGAGTATCACCGGTCGGAGACCCAGTACTTC.